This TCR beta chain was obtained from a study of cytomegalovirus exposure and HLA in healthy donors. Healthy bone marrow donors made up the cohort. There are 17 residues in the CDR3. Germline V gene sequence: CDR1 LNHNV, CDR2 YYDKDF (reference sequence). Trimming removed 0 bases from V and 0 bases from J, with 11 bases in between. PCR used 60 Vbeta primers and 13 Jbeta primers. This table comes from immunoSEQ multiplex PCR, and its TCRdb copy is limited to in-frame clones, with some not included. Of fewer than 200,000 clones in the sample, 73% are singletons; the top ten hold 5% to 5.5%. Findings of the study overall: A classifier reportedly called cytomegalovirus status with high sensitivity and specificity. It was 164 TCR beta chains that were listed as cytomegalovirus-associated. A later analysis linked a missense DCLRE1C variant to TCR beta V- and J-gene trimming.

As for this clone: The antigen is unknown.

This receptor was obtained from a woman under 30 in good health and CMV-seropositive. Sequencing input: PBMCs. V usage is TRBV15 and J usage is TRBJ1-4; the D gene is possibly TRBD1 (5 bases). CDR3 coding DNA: TGTGCCACCAGCAGAGATCAGGGATCTGCAACTAATGAAAAACTGTTTTTT. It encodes CATSRDQGSATNEKLFF.